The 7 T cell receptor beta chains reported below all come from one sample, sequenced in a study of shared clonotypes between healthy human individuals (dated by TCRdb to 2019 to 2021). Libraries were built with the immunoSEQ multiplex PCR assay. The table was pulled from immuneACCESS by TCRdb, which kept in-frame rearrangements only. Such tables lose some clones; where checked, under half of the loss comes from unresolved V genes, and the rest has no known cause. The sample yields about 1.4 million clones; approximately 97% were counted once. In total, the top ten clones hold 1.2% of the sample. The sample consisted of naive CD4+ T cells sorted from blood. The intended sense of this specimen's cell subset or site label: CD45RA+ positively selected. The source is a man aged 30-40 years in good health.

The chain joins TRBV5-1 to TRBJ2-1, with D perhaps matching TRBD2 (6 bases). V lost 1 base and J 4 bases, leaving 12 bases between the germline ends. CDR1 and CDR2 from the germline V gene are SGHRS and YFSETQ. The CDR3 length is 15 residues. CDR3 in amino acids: CASSLNSGFYNEQFF. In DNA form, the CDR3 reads TGCGCCAGCAGCTTGAATAGCGGTTTTTACAATGAGCAGTTCTTC.

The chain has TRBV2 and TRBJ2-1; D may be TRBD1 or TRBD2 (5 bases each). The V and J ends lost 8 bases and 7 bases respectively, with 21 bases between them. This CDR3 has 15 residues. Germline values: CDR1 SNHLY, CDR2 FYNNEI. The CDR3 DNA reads TGTGCCAGCGGAAGATCCGGGACGTTAAGAAATGAGCAGTTCTTC. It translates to CASGRSGTLRNEQFF.

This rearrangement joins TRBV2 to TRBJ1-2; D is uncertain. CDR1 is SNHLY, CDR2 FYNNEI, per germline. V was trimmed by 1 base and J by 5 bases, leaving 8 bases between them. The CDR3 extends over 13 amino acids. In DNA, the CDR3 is TGTGCCAGCAGTGAAGGGGGTCTATATGGCTACACCTTC. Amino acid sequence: CASSEGGLYGYTF.

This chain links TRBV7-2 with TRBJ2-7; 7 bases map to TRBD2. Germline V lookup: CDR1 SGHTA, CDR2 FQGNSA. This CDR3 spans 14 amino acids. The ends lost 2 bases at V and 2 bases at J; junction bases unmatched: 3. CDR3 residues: CASSLRDYAYEQYF. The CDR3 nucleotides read TGTGCCAGCAGCTTAAGGGACTACGCCTACGAGCAGTACTTC.

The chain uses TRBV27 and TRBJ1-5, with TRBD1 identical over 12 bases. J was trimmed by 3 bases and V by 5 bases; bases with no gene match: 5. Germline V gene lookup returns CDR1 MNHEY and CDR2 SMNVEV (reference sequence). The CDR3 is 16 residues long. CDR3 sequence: CASSPGTGGHNQPQHF. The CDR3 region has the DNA TGTGCCAGCAGTCCAGGGACAGGGGGCCACAATCAGCCCCAGCATTTT.

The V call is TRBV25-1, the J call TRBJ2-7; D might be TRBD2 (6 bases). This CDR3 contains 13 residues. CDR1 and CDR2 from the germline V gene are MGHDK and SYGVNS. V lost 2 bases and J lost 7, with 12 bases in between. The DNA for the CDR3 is TGTGCCAGCAGTGAACCAGGGACTTTTGAGCAGTACTTC. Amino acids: CASSEPGTFEQYF.

The CDR3 loop is CASSVPGDAQYF. The CDR3 coding sequence is TGCGCCAGCAGCGTGCCAGGGGACGCGCAGTATTTT. This chain uses TRBV5-1 with TRBJ2-3; the D gene is possibly TRBD1 (6 bases). Germline CDR1 reads SGHRS; CDR2 reads YFSETQ. The CDR3 spans 12 residues. The V end was cut by 4 bases, the J end by 10 bases, with 13 bases between.